The next 29 T cell receptor beta chains were all read from a single sample in a study of graft-versus-host responses after intestinal transplantation. Sequenced by immunoSEQ multiplex PCR; TCRdb stores in-frame clones only, minus some. This table holds 9,500 to 15,000 clones, over 85% found once. The specimen comprised PBMCs, sampled around 110 days after intestinal transplant. The receptor set was obtained from a human patient who received an intestinal transplant, so some T cells may come from the graft donor.

This clone is classed as large. This sequence joins TRBV19 and TRBJ2-1, with D unresolved. The CDR3 has 15 amino acids. Germline CDR1 reads LNHDA; CDR2 reads SQIVND (reference sequence). V was pared by 1 base and J by 7 bases, with 14 bases between. The DNA of the CDR3 is TGTGCCAGTAGTATAGGGCCCCTGGAGCATAATGAGCAGTTCTTC. Translating it yields CASSIGPLEHNEQFF.

This clone is a singleton in its sample. The J gene is TRBJ2-3, the V gene TRBV7-9, with 11 positions matching TRBD2. From germline, CDR1 is SEHNR and CDR2 FQNEAQ (reference sequence). This CDR3 has 18 residues. With V trimmed by 5 bases and J by 5 bases, 15 bases remained unmatched. The CDR3 here is CASSPRQLAGGPIDTQYF. The CDR3 DNA follows: TGTGCCAGCAGCCCTCGCCAGTTAGCGGGAGGGCCCATAGATACGCAGTATTTT. The whole variable domain, filled in from reference TRBV7-9 and TRBJ2-3, reads DTGVSQNPRHKITKRGQNVTFRCDPISEHNRLYWYRQTLGQGPEFLTYFQNEAQLEKSRLLSDRFSAERPKGSFSTLEIQRTEQGDSAMYLCASSPRQLAGGPIDTQYFGPGTRLTVL.

The V call is TRBV6-1, the J call TRBJ2-7, with 12 positions matching TRBD1. The germline CDR1 and CDR2 sequences are MNHNS and SASEGT. The CDR3 consists of 16 residues. The ends lost 2 bases at V and 6 bases at J; junction bases unmatched: 8. CDR3 sequence reads: CASSEIQGTGGREQYF. The CDR3 nucleotides are TGTGCCAGCAGTGAAATCCAAGGGACAGGGGGCCGCGAGCAGTACTTC.

The rearrangement links TRBV7-8 to TRBJ2-3, with 7 positions matching TRBD2. V was clipped by 1 base and J by 0 bases; unmatched bases: 1. This CDR3 comprises 15 residues. CDR1 and CDR2 from the germline V gene are SGHVS and FQNEAQ. The CDR3 reads CASSLGDYSTDTQYF. CDR3 bases: TGTGCCAGCAGCTTAGGGGACTATAGCACAGATACGCAGTATTTT.

The gene calls are TRBV2 and TRBJ1-5; TRBD1 matches 7 bases. CDR3 length equals 15 residues. V lost 6 bases, J lost 0 bases, and 5 bases stayed unmatched. CDR1 is SNHLY, CDR2 FYNNEI, per germline. CDR3 in amino acids: CASSEGTVSNQPQHF. The DNA of the CDR3 is TGTGCCAGCAGCGAGGGGACAGTTAGCAATCAGCCCCAGCATTTT. Complete variable domain (other parts from reference TRBV2 and TRBJ1-5): EPEVTQTPSHQVTQMGQEVILRCVPISNHLYFYWYRQILGQKVEFLVSFYNNEISEKSEIFDDQFSVERPDGSNFTLKIRSTKLEDSAMYFCASSEGTVSNQPQHFGDGTRLSIL.

This sequence joins TRBV27 and TRBJ2-1; 7 bases agree with TRBD2. The junction had 20 bases not matched to a gene; V was cut back by 6 bases and J by 3 bases. CDR1 and CDR2 from the germline V gene are MNHEY and SMNVEV (reference sequence). This CDR3 has 19 amino acids. This CDR3 is CASSPFALREEGVYNEQFF. The CDR3 DNA follows: TGTGCCAGCAGCCCCTTCGCCCTACGGGAGGAAGGAGTCTACAATGAGCAGTTCTTC.

The chain combines TRBV6-5 with TRBJ1-1, with a possible D match to TRBD1 (5 bases). CDR3 size: 14 residues. Germline loops: CDR1 MNHEY, CDR2 SVGAGI. Trimming took off 0 bases at V and 1 base at J, with 6 bases between the two ends. The CDR3 spells CASSYSGENTEAFF. CDR3 nucleotide sequence: TGTGCCAGCAGTTACTCGGGGGAGAACACTGAAGCTTTCTTT.

The chain employs TRBV28 and TRBJ1-2; TRBD1 agrees at 7 bases. The CDR3 is 13 residues long. The junction had 1 base not matched to a gene; V was cut back by 4 bases and J by 2 bases. The V gene's germline CDR1 is MDHEN and CDR2 SYDVKM. As DNA, the CDR3 is TGTGCCAGCAGTTCACAGGGGAACTATGGCTACACCTTC. Its translation: CASSSQGNYGYTF.

This chain connects TRBV7-9 to TRBJ2-2; weak D call: TRBD2 (6 bases). The V end lost 11 bases, the J end lost 1 base, and 14 bases lay between the germline ends. Germline V gives CDR1 SEHNR, CDR2 FQNEAQ (reference sequence). This CDR3 contains 14 residues. DNA for the CDR3: TGTGCCTTAGGGGAGGAGGGGAACACCGGGGAGCTGTTTTTT. Protein product: CALGEEGNTGELFF.

This chain connects TRBV7-2 to TRBJ2-3; no firm D call. Trimming pared 1 base from V and 2 bases from J, leaving 10 bases between. The CDR3 consists of 15 residues. In germline, CDR1 is SGHTA, CDR2 FQGNSA. The CDR3 protein is CASSLGALTTDTQYF. The CDR3 DNA is TGTGCCAGCAGCTTAGGGGCCCTGACCACAGATACGCAGTATTTT. Together with reference TRBV7-2 and TRBJ2-3, the CDR3 gives the full variable domain: GAGVSQSPSNKVTEKGKDVELRCDPISGHTALYWYRQSLGQGLEFLIYFQGNSAPDKSGLPSDRFSAERTGGSVSTLTIQRTQQEDSAVYLCASSLGALTTDTQYFGPGTRLTVL.

The chain has TRBV5-6 and TRBJ2-5, with D possibly being TRBD2 (6 bases). The J call may be mistaken, given a closer DNA end match to TRBJ2-7. CDR3 size: 15 residues. Germline V gene data show CDR1 as SGHDT and CDR2 as YYEEEE. CDR3 sequence reads: CASRGGADLSYEQYF. The CDR3 nucleotides read TGTGCCAGCAGGGGGGGAGCGGATCTATCCTACGAGCAGTACTTC.

This clone was detected only once. The chain is built from TRBV6-5 and TRBJ2-7; weak D call: TRBD1 (5 bases). V gave up 5 bases and J gave up 2 bases, with 13 bases separating them. This CDR3 has 14 residues. CDR1 is MNHEY, CDR2 SVGAGI, per germline. CDR3 sequence (DNA): TGTGCCAGCAGTGAATTGGGGCAGCCCTACGAGCAGTACTTC. Amino acid sequence: CASSELGQPYEQYF.

The V call is TRBV4-2, the J call TRBJ2-1, with 8 bases lining up with TRBD2. Germline V gives CDR1 LGHNA, CDR2 YNFKEQ. The CDR3 spans 17 residues. V shed 0 bases and J 4 bases; nucleotides not matched to a gene: 8. This CDR3 reads CASSQDSASGGYNEQFF. The CDR3 region has the DNA TGTGCCAGCAGCCAAGATTCAGCAAGCGGGGGTTACAATGAGCAGTTCTTC.

The chain employs TRBV10-1 and TRBJ2-3, with 11 nucleotides matching TRBD2. Germline CDR1 and CDR2: WNHNN and SYGVQD (reference sequence). This CDR3 has 15 amino acids. V lost 5 bases and J lost 0; bases outside the gene matches: 1. CDR3: CASSRTSGSTDTQYF. CDR3 nucleotide sequence: TGCGCCAGCAGTAGGACTAGCGGGAGCACAGATACGCAGTATTTT.

The genes are TRBV27 and TRBJ2-3, with D perhaps TRBD2 (6 bases). CDR1 MNHEY and CDR2 SMNVEV come from the germline V gene (reference sequence). V shed 3 bases and J shed 6 bases, with 13 bases lying between them. The CDR3 consists of 14 residues. CDR3 nucleotide sequence: TGTGCCAGCAGTTTTGCGACTAGGGAGGATACGCAGTATTTT. It translates to CASSFATREDTQYF.

J is TRBJ1-1 and V is TRBV5-1; D remains unclear. Germline-derived CDR1 and CDR2 are SGHRS and YFSETQ. Trimming shortened V by 7 bases and J by 0 bases, and 16 bases separated the two germline ends. The CDR3 totals 15 residues. The CDR3 DNA is TGCGCCAGCGGCCGTTTCTCCGGCATGAACACTGAAGCTTTCTTT. It encodes CASGRFSGMNTEAFF.

The chain couples TRBV19 to TRBJ2-1; 7 nucleotides line up with TRBD2. From germline, CDR1 is LNHDA and CDR2 SQIVND (reference sequence). The CDR3 is 15 amino acids. Trimming at V came to 1 base and at J to 2 bases, leaving 2 bases not matched to a gene. CDR3 in DNA: TGTGCCAGTAGTATAGCTAGCGGCACCTACAATGAGCAGTTCTTC. Its protein is CASSIASGTYNEQFF.

The J gene is TRBJ2-1, the V gene TRBV7-9, with 11 bases that match TRBD2. The CDR3 runs 16 residues. V shed 6 bases and J 4 bases; nucleotides not matched to a gene: 8. Germline values: CDR1 SEHNR, CDR2 FQNEAQ (reference sequence). DNA of the CDR3: TGTGCCAGCAGACCAAAGGGACTAGCGGCGTACAATGAGCAGTTCTTC. This translates into CASRPKGLAAYNEQFF.

The chain is built from TRBV20-1 and TRBJ2-1; 7 positions match TRBD1. Germline V gene sequence: CDR1 DFQATT, CDR2 SNEGSKA (reference sequence). Germline trimming cut 7 bases from V and 7 bases from J; bases unmatched to any gene: 4. The CDR3 is 11 residues long. The CDR3, as DNA: TGCAGTGAACAGGGGTGGAATGAGCAGTTCTTC. It specifies CSEQGWNEQFF.

The CDR3 DNA is TGTGCCAGCAGTTACTCGAATTTGGGTCCCGGGGAGCTGTTTTTT. Translating gives CASSYSNLGPGELFF. The V gene is TRBV6-6, the J gene TRBJ2-2; D gene ambiguous. V dropped 0 bases and J dropped 6 bases, with 11 bases sitting between them. CDR1 and CDR2 from the germline V gene are MNHNY and SVGAGI (reference sequence). The CDR3 loop spans 15 amino acids.

This sequence joins TRBV2 and TRBJ2-7, with D perhaps TRBD2 (5 bases). Germline V CDR1 and CDR2: SNHLY, FYNNEI. V shed 7 bases and J shed 4 bases, with 8 bases lying between them. This CDR3 comprises 11 residues. CDR3 DNA: TGTGCCAGCAACGGCGGGTACGAGCAGTACTTC. It codes for CASNGGYEQYF.

V gene TRBV7-3 combines with J gene TRBJ2-1; no clear D. Trimming removed 5 bases at V and 5 bases at J, with 10 bases between. The CDR3 totals 13 residues. Germline CDR1 reads SGHTA; CDR2 reads FQGTGA. In nucleotides, the CDR3 is TGTGCCAGCAGCCAGGACGGACACAATGAGCAGTTCTTC. This sequence encodes CASSQDGHNEQFF.

The chain employs TRBV5-6 and TRBJ2-1; D remains unclear. Germline V gene sequence: CDR1 SGHDT, CDR2 YYEEEE. CDR3 length equals 12 residues. The germline V and J ends were trimmed by 4 bases and 5 bases, with 7 bases remaining between them. This CDR3 reads CASSPTDNEQFF. The CDR3 DNA reads TGTGCCAGCAGCCCCACAGACAATGAGCAGTTCTTC.

The chain employs TRBV14 and TRBJ2-1; 10 bases match TRBD2. Per the germline V gene, CDR1 is SGHDN and CDR2 is FVKESK. V lost 0 bases and J lost 6; bases outside the gene matches: 8. The CDR3 contains 17 residues. CDR3 bases: TGTGCCAGCAGCCAAGATCCGATAGCGGGAGGTTCCAATGAGCAGTTCTTC. This sequence encodes CASSQDPIAGGSNEQFF.

V gene TRBV7-8 combines with J gene TRBJ2-5, with D perhaps matching TRBD1 (5 bases). V lost 1 base to trimming and J lost 4 bases, with 13 bases between them. Germline CDR1 and CDR2: SGHVS and FQNEAQ. This CDR3 region has 15 residues. CDR3 DNA sequence: TGTGCCAGCAGCTTAGTACAGGACGCCTTAGAGACCCAGTACTTC. Amino acid sequence: CASSLVQDALETQYF.

The chain joins TRBV19 to TRBJ1-1; D gene uncertain. Germline V gene data show CDR1 as LNHDA and CDR2 as SQIVND (reference sequence). Trimming removed 6 bases from V and 5 bases from J, with 10 bases in between. CDR3 length equals 12 residues. CDR3 coding DNA: TGTGCCAGTAGCTTCGGTACTACTGAAGCTTTCTTT. The encoded protein is CASSFGTTEAFF.

This sequence joins TRBV2 and TRBJ2-7; possibly TRBD1 or TRBD2 for D (7 bases each). V lost 1 base and J 3 bases, leaving 13 bases between the germline ends. CDR3 size: 15 residues. Germline loops: CDR1 SNHLY, CDR2 FYNNEI. The CDR3 sequence: CASSEGQGGYYEQYF. CDR3 coding DNA: TGTGCCAGCAGTGAAGGACAGGGAGGGTACTACGAGCAGTACTTC. The entire variable domain, with the rest obtained from reference TRBV2 and TRBJ2-7, is as follows: EPEVTQTPSHQVTQMGQEVILRCVPISNHLYFYWYRQILGQKVEFLVSFYNNEISEKSEIFDDQFSVERPDGSNFTLKIRSTKLEDSAMYFCASSEGQGGYYEQYFGPGTRLTVT.

By proportion, this clone is large. V is TRBV6-5 and J is TRBJ2-5, with D uncertain. Germline values: CDR1 MNHEY, CDR2 SVGAGI. This CDR3 contains 15 residues. The V end lost 2 bases, the J end lost 0 bases, and 10 bases lay between the germline ends. The CDR3 is CASSYGLGYQETQYF. CDR3 sequence (DNA): TGTGCCAGCAGTTACGGGCTGGGGTACCAAGAGACCCAGTACTTC.

The V and J genes are TRBV6-1 and TRBJ2-7; a weak D match, TRBD1 (6 bases). The CDR3 consists of 13 residues. Trimming shortened V by 6 bases and J by 0 bases, and 9 bases separated the two germline ends. Germline V gives CDR1 MNHNS, CDR2 SASEGT. As DNA, the CDR3 is TGTGCCAGCAGAAGGACAGCCTCCTACGAGCAGTACTTC. Translating gives CASRRTASYEQYF.